The rows below give T cell receptor beta chains drawn from one sample of a study of early T cells in non-severe SARS-CoV-2 infection. TCRdb redid the calling of the 5' RACE reads with MiXCR, one entry per CDR3 protein. The table shows 75,000 to 90,000 distinct CDR3 sequences, with about 10% occurring only once. The specimen comprised whole blood, sampled at baseline. These receptors were obtained from an adult who was a healthcare worker with PCR-confirmed SARS-CoV-2 infection or an uninfected control (not recorded which). The CDR3 runs from the conserved cysteine through the conserved F or W. D genes are given only for firm matches. Only part of the rows carry a size: once, few, many, or a class if the clone is expanded.

j_call | d_call | clone_size | v_call | cdr3_nt | cdr3_aa
TRBJ1-5 | NA | few | TRBV2 | TGTGCCAGCAGTGAACGAGGGGCAGGGCATCAGCCCCAGCATTTT | CASSERGAGHQPQHF
TRBJ2-7 | TRBD2 | few | TRBV6-2/TRBV6-3 | TGTGCCAGCAGTGACCATCAGCTAGCGGGAGGCGAGCAGTACTTC | CASSDHQLAGGEQYF
TRBJ2-1 | TRBD2 | NA | TRBV5-6 | TGTGCCAGCAGCTTGGGTCTAGCGGGTCATTCGAGCTCCTACAATGAGCAGTTCTTC | CASSLGLAGHSSSYNEQFF
TRBJ2-1 | NA | NA | TRBV12-3/TRBV12-4 | TGTGCCAGCAGTTCCGACAGAAGGCGTGAGCAGTTCTTC | CASSSDRRREQFF
TRBJ2-4 | TRBD1 | few | TRBV5-1 | TGCGCCAGCAGCCTAAGAGTCCCGGGACAGGGGAAGAACATTCAGTACTTC | CASSLRVPGQGKNIQYF
TRBJ2-5 | NA | NA | TRBV19 | TGTGCCAGTAGTCCGTCGGGGCCGTCTGGGACCCAGTACTTC | CASSPSGPSGTQYF
TRBJ2-1 | TRBD1 | few | TRBV20-1 | TGCAGTGCTAGACGAGACAGGGGAAGTTCTGGTGAGCAGTTCTTC | CSARRDRGSSGEQFF
TRBJ2-1 | NA | NA | TRBV5-1 | TGCGCCAGCAGCTTGGGAGGTCTACCCCCCTACAATGAGCAGTTCTTC | CASSLGGLPPYNEQFF
TRBJ2-1 | NA | many | TRBV3-1 | TGTGCCAGCAGCCTCGGACTATTAGGGGCTAATGAGCAGTTCTTC | CASSLGLLGANEQFF
TRBJ1-2 | TRBD1 | NA | TRBV6-6 | TGTGCCAGCTCCCCCCGTCGGGGAACCGGGACAGGGCATCACACCTTC | CASSPRRGTGTGHHTF
TRBJ2-7 | NA | few | TRBV21-1 | TGTGCCAGCAGTCTAAGATCCAACGCCTGTATTTACGAGCAGTACTTC | CASSLRSNACIYEQYF
TRBJ1-1 | TRBD1 | NA | TRBV10-3 | TGTGCCATCAGTGACTCTGGACAGGGCCCTGAAGCTTTCTTT | CAISDSGQGPEAFF
TRBJ2-1 | TRBD1 | many | TRBV7-2 | TGTGCCAGCAGCAGTAGACAGGGTAATGAGCAGTTCTTC | CASSSRQGNEQFF
TRBJ1-2 | TRBD1 | few | TRBV27 | TGTGCCAGCAGTTTATATGCAGGGGGCGACCCACGCGGCTACACCTTC | CASSLYAGGDPRGYTF
TRBJ1-1 | NA | NA | TRBV5-1 | TGCGCCAGCAGCTCCGTGCCCCAGGGTGCTGAAGCTTTCTTT | CASSSVPQGAEAFF
TRBJ1-3 | NA | NA | TRBV21-1 | TGTGCCAGCAGCAAAGGGGCAGGGAGTTTCTCTGGAAACACCATATATTTT | CASSKGAGSFSGNTIYF
TRBJ2-2 | NA | once | TRBV5-1 | TGCGCCAGCAGCTTAGCGGCCGGCCGCACCGGGGAGCTGTTTTTT | CASSLAAGRTGELFF
TRBJ2-1 | NA | NA | TRBV7-6 | TGTGCCAGCAGCTTAGGGGCCGTGACAGAAGGAGACAATGAGCAGTTCTTC | CASSLGAVTEGDNEQFF
TRBJ2-2 | NA | few | TRBV19 | TGTGCCAGCGCATTCCCTACAGGGACTTCGAACACCGGGGAGCTGTTTTTT | CASAFPTGTSNTGELFF
TRBJ1-4 | TRBD1 | many | TRBV20-1 | TGCAGTGCTAGACGCCAGGGGGATGAAAAACTGTTTTTT | CSARRQGDEKLFF
TRBJ1-1 | TRBD1 | NA | TRBV12-3/TRBV12-4 | TGTGCCAGCAGACCTACAGGGGGTACTGAAGCTTTCTTT | CASRPTGGTEAFF
TRBJ1-5 | NA | many | TRBV10-2 | TGCGCCAGCAGTGAAACGAACAGGGCTGGTCAGCCCCAGCATTTT | CASSETNRAGQPQHF
TRBJ2-7 | NA | many | TRBV28 | TGTGCCAGCAGTCCAGGGGTGCCCTACGAGCAGTACTTC | CASSPGVPYEQYF
TRBJ1-5 | NA | many | TRBV10-3 | TGTGCCATCAGTGGGACGTACAATCAGCCCCAGCATTTT | CAISGTYNQPQHF
TRBJ1-6 | TRBD1 | many | TRBV4-1 | TGCGCCAGCAGCCTGAGGGACAGGGGTTCACCCCTCCACTTT | CASSLRDRGSPLHF
TRBJ1-6 | TRBD1 | few | TRBV27 | TGTGCCAGCAGTCACCGACAGGGGAGAATCAATTCACCCCTCCACTTT | CASSHRQGRINSPLHF
TRBJ2-7 | NA | few | TRBV7-9 | TGTGCCAGCGGCCTGAGACAGGGAGGCGAGCAGTACTTC | CASGLRQGGEQYF
TRBJ2-3 | NA | NA | TRBV12-3/TRBV12-4 | TGTGCCAGCAGTTTTGGTTGGGGGGGGCAGACAGATACGCAGTATTTT | CASSFGWGGQTDTQYF
TRBJ2-7 | NA | NA | TRBV10-2 | TGCGCCAGCAGGGGGGTGGCTGAGCAGTACTTC | CASRGVAEQYF
TRBJ2-3 | NA | NA | TRBV7-3 | TGTGCCAGCAGCCCCCCCCTAGAGGCCCACTTCGATACGCAGTATTTT | CASSPPLEAHFDTQYF
TRBJ1-6 | NA | NA | TRBV28 | TGTGCCAGCACCCTCGGGAGAAGACAGTCACCCCTCCACTTT | CASTLGRRQSPLHF
TRBJ2-5 | TRBD2 | NA | TRBV27 | TGTGCCAGCAGAACTTTAGCGGGAGGGCCGCGGGAGACCCAGTACTTC | CASRTLAGGPRETQYF
TRBJ1-6 | NA | few | TRBV20-1 | TGCAGTGCTAACCGGGACGGCGCCCCGAGCGATAATTCACCCCTCCACTTT | CSANRDGAPSDNSPLHF
TRBJ2-5 | NA | NA | TRBV7-6 | TGTGCCAGTTTCGGCAGGGGCATTGAGACCCAGTACTTC | CASFGRGIETQYF
TRBJ1-2 | NA | NA | TRBV20-1 | TGCAGTGCTAGAGAACAGTTTAACTATGGCTACACCTTC | CSAREQFNYGYTF
TRBJ2-1 | NA | many | TRBV4-2 | TGTGCCAGCAGCCAAGATTTACGTTACAATGAGCAGTTCTTC | CASSQDLRYNEQFF
TRBJ1-2 | NA | NA | TRBV20-1 | TGCAGTGCTAGAGAACTCACCTATGGCTACACCTTC | CSARELTYGYTF
TRBJ2-7 | NA | few | TRBV20-1 | TGCAGTGCTAGAACGGACTCCTACGAGCAGTACTTC | CSARTDSYEQYF
TRBJ2-7 | NA | NA | TRBV7-2 | TGTGCCAGCAGCTTAGCGCGGAGTTTGCGTCAGCAGTACTTC | CASSLARSLRQQYF
TRBJ2-2 | TRBD2 | NA | TRBV7-6 | TGTGCCAGCAGCTTACGTACTAGCGGGAGCGGGGAGCTGTTTTTT | CASSLRTSGSGELFF
TRBJ2-7 | NA | NA | TRBV7-9 | TGTGCCAGCAGCTCCGAAGGCAGGGTGAGCGGCTACGAGCAGTACTTC | CASSSEGRVSGYEQYF
TRBJ2-3 | TRBD2 | many | TRBV28 | TGTGCCAGCAGTTCCGCAGCGGGGACCACAGATACGCAGTATTTT | CASSSAAGTTDTQYF
TRBJ2-7 | NA | many | TRBV20-1 | TGCAGTGCTCCCGGGACTTCTCACTACGAGCAGTACTTC | CSAPGTSHYEQYF
TRBJ2-3 | TRBD2 | few | TRBV28 | TGTGCCAGCAGTTTCACCCCGGCTAGCGGGAGAGGCGGGTTGGATACGCAGTATTTT | CASSFTPASGRGGLDTQYF
TRBJ1-1 | NA | many | TRBV20-1 | TGCAGTGCTAGTGGACCGCTGAACACTGAAGCTTTCTTT | CSASGPLNTEAFF
TRBJ2-7 | NA | NA | TRBV2 | TGTGCCAGCAGTGATAGTACAACCTACGAGCAGTACTTC | CASSDSTTYEQYF
TRBJ2-2 | NA | NA | TRBV12-3/TRBV12-4 | TGTGCCAGCAGTTCCCCATCGGGGTCGACCTTGACCGGGGAGCTGTTTTTT | CASSSPSGSTLTGELFF
TRBJ2-1 | TRBD1 | NA | TRBV7-9 | TGTGCCAGCAGCTCCGGACAGGGGAATGAGCAGTTCTTC | CASSSGQGNEQFF
TRBJ2-1 | TRBD2 | NA | TRBV27 | TGTGCCAGCAGCCCTCACGCCGCGGGAGGGTACAATGAGCAGTTCTTC | CASSPHAAGGYNEQFF
TRBJ2-3 | TRBD2 | many | TRBV12-3/TRBV12-4 | TGTGCCAGCAGCTTGCCGCCCAGCGGGATTCAGTATTTT | CASSLPPSGIQYF
TRBJ2-5 | NA | few | TRBV7-8 | TGTGCCAGCAGCCGGGGAACCGCGGCGGGCGGGACCCAGTACTTC | CASSRGTAAGGTQYF
TRBJ2-7 | NA | many | TRBV28 | TGTGCCAGCAGTTTATGGACAGTTCCCTACGAGCAGTACTTC | CASSLWTVPYEQYF
TRBJ2-1 | NA | few | TRBV20-1 | TGCAGTCCAAATCAGAATGAGCAGTTCTTC | CSPNQNEQFF
TRBJ2-4 | TRBD2 | NA | TRBV7-3 | TGTGCCAGCAGCTTGGCGGGAGAGGGGGCCAAAAACATTCAGTACTTC | CASSLAGEGAKNIQYF
TRBJ2-5 | NA | few | TRBV18 | TGTGCCAGCTCACCACGGAGCCAGTCAAGAGAGACCCAGTACTTC | CASSPRSQSRETQYF
TRBJ2-7 | NA | NA | TRBV27 | TGTGCCAGCAGTTGGAAAGGGCTCGCCTACGAGCAGTACTTC | CASSWKGLAYEQYF
TRBJ2-7 | NA | NA | TRBV20-1 | TGCAGTGCTATGACTAGGGCCTACGAGGAGTACTTC | CSAMTRAYEEYF
TRBJ1-5 | NA | many | TRBV11-2 | TGTGCCAGCAGCTTAGCGGGGGGCGGCAATCAGCCCCAGCATTTT | CASSLAGGGNQPQHF
TRBJ2-1 | NA | NA | TRBV20-1 | TGCAGTGCTAGCAACGGAGGGCTAAGCGATGAGCAGTTCTTC | CSASNGGLSDEQFF
TRBJ2-1 | TRBD2 | NA | TRBV6-2/TRBV6-3 | TGTGCCAGCAGTTACCCCTCGACTAGCGGGAGAACTAAAAGCAATGAGCAGTTCTTC | CASSYPSTSGRTKSNEQFF